This T cell receptor beta chain is drawn from a study of regulatory and conventional T cells in RAG deficiency. Trimming stripped 1 base from V and 7 bases from J, with 13 bases between. The CDR3 is 14 amino acids. CDR1 and CDR2 (germline): MDHEN, SYDVKM. Blood CD4+ CD25-high CD127-low regulatory T cells supplied the genomic DNA template. The repertoire was sequenced with immunoSEQ multiplex PCR; TCRdb's copy has only in-frame clones and lacks some. The data contain 7,000 to 8,500 clones, 90% to 95% of them singletons. Study-level findings and limits: Patient subsets had shorter CDR3s; Omenn Treg-Tconv overlap exceeded 75%. Shannon entropy fell and Simpson indices rose in RAG-deficient patients. Omenn CD25-high CD127-low cells may be activated cells, not true Tregs.

As regards this clone: The target antigen is unknown.

The same data also went into a second study, on regulatory T cells. Per that paper: Amplification used 52 TRBV primers and 13 TRBJ primers.

Sequenced sample: CD127- CD25+ CD4+ Tregs sorted from blood. The chain combines TRBV28 with TRBJ1-2; a possible D gene is TRBD1 (6 bases). This sequence originates from a human donor in good health. Written as DNA, the CDR3 is TGTGCCAGCAGTTTATCTGGGGGCGCGGCTGGCTACACCTTC. It is translated as CASSLSGGAAGYTF.